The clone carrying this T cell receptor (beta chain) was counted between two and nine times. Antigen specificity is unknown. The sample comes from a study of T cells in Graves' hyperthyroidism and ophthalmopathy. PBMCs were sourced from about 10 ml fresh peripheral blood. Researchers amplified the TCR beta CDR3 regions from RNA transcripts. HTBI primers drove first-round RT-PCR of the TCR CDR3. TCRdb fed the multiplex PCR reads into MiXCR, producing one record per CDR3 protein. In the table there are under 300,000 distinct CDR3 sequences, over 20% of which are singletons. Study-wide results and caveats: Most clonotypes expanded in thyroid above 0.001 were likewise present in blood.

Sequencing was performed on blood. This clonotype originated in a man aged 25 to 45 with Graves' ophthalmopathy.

The CDR3 DNA is TGTGCCAGCAGTTTATACCCGGGACTAGCGGGCCTCCTGAGCAATGAGCAGTTCTTC. Residues: CASSLYPGLAGLLSNEQFF. This chain joins TRBV27 and TRBJ2-1; 12 nucleotides match TRBD2. Germline CDR1 and CDR2: MNHEY and SMNVEV (reference sequence). The CDR3 extends over 19 amino acids. Unmatched junction bases numbered 13, after V lost 1 base and J lost 6 bases.